This T cell receptor beta chain is drawn from a study of beta chain features in type 1 diabetes. This clone was seen a handful of times. The antigen remains unidentified. Trimming took off 6 bases at V and 7 bases at J, with 19 bases between the two ends. The CDR3 loop spans 14 amino acids. CDR1 and CDR2 (germline): SGHTS, YDEGEE. Study-wide results and limits: Compared to healthy donors, patients appeared to have naive, central memory and Treg TCRB repertoires that were more alike. High-TCR-expressing cells could be over-represented by cDNA sequencing.

Expressed TCRB transcripts were sequenced because the isolated RNA had all been reverse transcribed beforehand. Generated by immunoSEQ multiplex PCR, the TCRdb table keeps only in-frame clones and is missing some. The table lists about 330,000 clones, approximately 10% of them singletons. This chain connects TRBV5-8 to TRBJ1-1; D might be TRBD1 (6 bases). Sequenced input: naive CD4+ T cells from blood. The TCR sequence derives from a woman aged 30 to 39 in good health. CDR3 DNA: TGTGCCAGCACCCAGAGGGGGGGTTGGGTTGAAGCTTTCTTT. It encodes CASTQRGGWVEAFF.